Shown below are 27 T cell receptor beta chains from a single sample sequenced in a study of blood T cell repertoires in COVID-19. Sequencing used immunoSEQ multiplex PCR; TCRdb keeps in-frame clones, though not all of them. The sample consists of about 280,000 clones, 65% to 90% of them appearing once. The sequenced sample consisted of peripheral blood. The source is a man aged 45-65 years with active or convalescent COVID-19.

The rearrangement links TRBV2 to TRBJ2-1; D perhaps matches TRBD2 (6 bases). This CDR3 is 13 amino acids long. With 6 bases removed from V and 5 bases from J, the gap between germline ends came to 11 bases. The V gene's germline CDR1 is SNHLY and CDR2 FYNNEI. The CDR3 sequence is CASSLQRDNEQFF. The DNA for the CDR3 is TGTGCCAGCAGCCTACAGCGGGACAATGAGCAGTTCTTC.

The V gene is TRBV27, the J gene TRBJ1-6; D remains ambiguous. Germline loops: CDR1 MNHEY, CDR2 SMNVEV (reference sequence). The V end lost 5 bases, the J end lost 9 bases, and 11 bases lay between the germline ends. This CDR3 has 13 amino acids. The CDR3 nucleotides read TGTGCCAGCAGTCCCCGAGGCGGTTCACCCCTCCACTTT. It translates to CASSPRGGSPLHF.

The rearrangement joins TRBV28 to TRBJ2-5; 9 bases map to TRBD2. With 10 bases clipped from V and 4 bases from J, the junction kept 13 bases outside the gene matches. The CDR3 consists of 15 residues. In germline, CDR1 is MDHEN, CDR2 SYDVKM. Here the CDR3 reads CATSNSGSGPETQYF. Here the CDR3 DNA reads TGTGCCACCTCGAATAGCGGGAGTGGTCCAGAGACCCAGTACTTC.

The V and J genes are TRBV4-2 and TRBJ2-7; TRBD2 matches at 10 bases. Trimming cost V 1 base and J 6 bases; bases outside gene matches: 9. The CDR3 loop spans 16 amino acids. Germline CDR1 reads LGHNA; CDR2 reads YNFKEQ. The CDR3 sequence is CASSQASGRLPGEQYF. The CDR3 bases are TGTGCCAGCAGCCAAGCTAGCGGGAGACTTCCCGGCGAGCAGTACTTC.

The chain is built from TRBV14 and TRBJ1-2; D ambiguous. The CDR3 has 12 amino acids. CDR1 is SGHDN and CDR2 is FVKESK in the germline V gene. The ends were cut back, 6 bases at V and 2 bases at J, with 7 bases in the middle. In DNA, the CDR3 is TGTGCCAGCAGTCAAAGCAACTATGGCTACACCTTC. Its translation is CASSQSNYGYTF. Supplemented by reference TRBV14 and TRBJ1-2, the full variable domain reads EAGVTQFPSHSVIEKGQTVTLRCDPISGHDNLYWYRRVMGKEIKFLLHFVKESKQDESGMPNNRFLAERTGGTYSTLKVQPAELEDSGVYFCASSQSNYGYTFGSGTRLTVV.

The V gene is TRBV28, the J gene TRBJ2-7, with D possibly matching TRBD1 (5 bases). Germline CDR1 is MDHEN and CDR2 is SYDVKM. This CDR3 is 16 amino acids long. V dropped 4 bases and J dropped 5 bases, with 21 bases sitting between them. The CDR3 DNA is TGTGCCAGCAGTTACCGCAGGGTAGTAGGACCGAACGAGCAGTACTTC. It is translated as CASSYRRVVGPNEQYF.

The CDR3 region is CASSLTPLAGFTDTQYF. The CDR3 DNA follows: TGTGCCAGCAGTTTAACACCGCTAGCGGGATTTACAGATACGCAGTATTTT. The J gene is TRBJ2-3, the V gene TRBV27, with 9 bases that match TRBD2. The CDR3 consists of 17 residues. The germline CDR1 and CDR2 sequences are MNHEY and SMNVEV (reference sequence). V shed 2 bases, J shed 3 bases, and the junction held 9 bases outside the gene matches.

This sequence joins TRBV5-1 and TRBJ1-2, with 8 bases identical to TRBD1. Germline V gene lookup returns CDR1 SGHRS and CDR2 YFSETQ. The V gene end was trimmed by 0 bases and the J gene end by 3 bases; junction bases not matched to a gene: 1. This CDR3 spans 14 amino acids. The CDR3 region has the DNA TGCGCCAGCAGCTTGGACAGGGGGGACTATGGCTACACCTTC. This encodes CASSLDRGDYGYTF.

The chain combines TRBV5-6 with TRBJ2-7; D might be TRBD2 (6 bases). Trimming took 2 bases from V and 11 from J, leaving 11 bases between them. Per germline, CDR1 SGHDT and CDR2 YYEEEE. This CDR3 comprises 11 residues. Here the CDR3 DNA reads TGTGCCAGCAGCTTCGGGGACTGGAAGTACTTC. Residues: CASSFGDWKYF.

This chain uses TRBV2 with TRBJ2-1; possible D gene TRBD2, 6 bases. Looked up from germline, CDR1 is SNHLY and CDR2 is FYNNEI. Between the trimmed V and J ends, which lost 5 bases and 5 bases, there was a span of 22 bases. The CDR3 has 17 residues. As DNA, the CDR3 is TGTGCCAGCAGTCCACATCGCCGGGACCGCGGGAACAATGAGCAGTTCTTC. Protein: CASSPHRRDRGNNEQFF.

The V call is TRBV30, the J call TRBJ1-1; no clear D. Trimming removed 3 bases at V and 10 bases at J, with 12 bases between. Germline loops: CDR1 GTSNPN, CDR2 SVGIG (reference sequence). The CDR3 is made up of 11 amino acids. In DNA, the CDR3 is TGTGCCTGGAGGTCCCCCGGGATAGCTTTCTTT. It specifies CAWRSPGIAFF.

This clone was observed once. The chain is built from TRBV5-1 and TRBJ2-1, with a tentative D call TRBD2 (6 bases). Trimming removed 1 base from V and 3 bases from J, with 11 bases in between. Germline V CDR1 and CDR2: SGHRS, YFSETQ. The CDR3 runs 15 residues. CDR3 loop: CASSLQRVLYNEQFF. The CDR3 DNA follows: TGCGCCAGCAGCTTGCAGCGGGTTCTCTACAATGAGCAGTTCTTC.

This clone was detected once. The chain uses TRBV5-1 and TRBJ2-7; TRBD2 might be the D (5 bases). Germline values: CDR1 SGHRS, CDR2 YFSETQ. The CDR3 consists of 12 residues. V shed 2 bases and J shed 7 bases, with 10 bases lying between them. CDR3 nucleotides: TGCGCCAGCAGCTTTTCGACGGGAGAGCAGTACTTC. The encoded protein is CASSFSTGEQYF.

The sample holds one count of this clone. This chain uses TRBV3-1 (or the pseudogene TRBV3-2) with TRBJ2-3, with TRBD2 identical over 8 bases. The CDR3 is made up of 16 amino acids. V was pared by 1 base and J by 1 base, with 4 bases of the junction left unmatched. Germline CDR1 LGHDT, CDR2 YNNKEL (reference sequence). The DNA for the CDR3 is TGTGCCAGCAGCCAAGCCGGGAGGGCGGGCACAGATACGCAGTATTTT. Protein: CASSQAGRAGTDTQYF.

The DNA of the CDR3 is TGTGCTAGTGCAACTAGCGGGAGGTACGAGCAGTACTTC. This sequence encodes CASATSGRYEQYF. The chain combines TRBV12-5 with TRBJ2-7; 12 bases fit TRBD2. The CDR3 extends over 13 amino acids. V was pared by 7 bases and J by 4 bases, with 2 bases of the junction left unmatched. CDR1 and CDR2 (germline): LGHNT, FRNRAP.

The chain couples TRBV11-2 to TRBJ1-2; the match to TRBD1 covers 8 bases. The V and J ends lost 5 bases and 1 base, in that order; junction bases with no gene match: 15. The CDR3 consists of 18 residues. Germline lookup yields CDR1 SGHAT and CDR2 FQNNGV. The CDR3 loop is CASSPFDRGHPNNYGYTF. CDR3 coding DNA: TGTGCCAGCAGCCCATTTGACAGGGGACATCCGAATAACTATGGCTACACCTTC.

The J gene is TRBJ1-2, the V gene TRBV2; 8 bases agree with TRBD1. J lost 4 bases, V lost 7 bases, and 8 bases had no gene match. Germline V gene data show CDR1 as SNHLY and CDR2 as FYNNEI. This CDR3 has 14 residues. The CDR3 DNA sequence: TGTGCCAGCACCTCCAGACAGGGGAGCTATGGCTACACCTTC. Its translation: CASTSRQGSYGYTF.

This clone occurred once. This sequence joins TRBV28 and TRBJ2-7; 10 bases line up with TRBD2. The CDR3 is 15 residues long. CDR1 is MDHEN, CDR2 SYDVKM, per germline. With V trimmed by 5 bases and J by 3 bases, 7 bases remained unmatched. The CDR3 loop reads CASSPSSGGDYEQYF. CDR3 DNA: TGTGCCAGCAGTCCCTCTAGCGGGGGAGACTACGAGCAGTACTTC. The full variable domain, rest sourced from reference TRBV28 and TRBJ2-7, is DVKVTQSSRYLVKRTGEKVFLECVQDMDHENMFWYRQDPGLGLRLIYFSYDVKMKEKGDIPEGYSVSREKKERFSLILESASTNQTSMYLCASSPSSGGDYEQYFGPGTRLTVT.

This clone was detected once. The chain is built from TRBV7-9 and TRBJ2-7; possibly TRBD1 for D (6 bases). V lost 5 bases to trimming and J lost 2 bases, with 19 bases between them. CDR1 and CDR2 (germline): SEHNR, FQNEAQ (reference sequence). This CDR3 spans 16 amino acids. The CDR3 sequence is CASSPREGQGAYEQYF. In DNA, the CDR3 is TGTGCCAGCAGCCCCCGTGAGGGACAAGGGGCCTACGAGCAGTACTTC.

In nucleotides, the CDR3 is TGCAGCGTTGGGGGGCGGAGGACTAGCGAGTTTCTTGTCGACACAGATACGCAGTATTTT. It translates to CSVGGRRTSEFLVDTDTQYF. This chain connects TRBV29-1 to TRBJ2-3; 9 positions match TRBD2. Germline CDR1 reads SQVTM; CDR2 reads ANQGSEA. CDR3 length equals 20 residues. Trimming at V came to 4 bases and at J to 2 bases, leaving 22 bases not matched to a gene.

This chain's CDR3 is CASSPTDTGELFF. CDR3 bases: TGTGCCAGCAGCCCGACAGACACCGGGGAGCTGTTTTTT. V is TRBV7-3 and J is TRBJ2-2; possible D gene TRBD1, 5 bases. The CDR3 loop spans 13 amino acids. Trimming removed 5 bases at V and 3 bases at J, with 7 bases between. Germline CDR1 is SGHTA and CDR2 is FQGTGA.

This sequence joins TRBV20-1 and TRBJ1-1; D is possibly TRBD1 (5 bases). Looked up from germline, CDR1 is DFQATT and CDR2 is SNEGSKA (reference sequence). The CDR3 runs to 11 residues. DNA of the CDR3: TGCCTCTGGCAGGGGAACACTGAAGCTTTCTTT. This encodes CLWQGNTEAFF.

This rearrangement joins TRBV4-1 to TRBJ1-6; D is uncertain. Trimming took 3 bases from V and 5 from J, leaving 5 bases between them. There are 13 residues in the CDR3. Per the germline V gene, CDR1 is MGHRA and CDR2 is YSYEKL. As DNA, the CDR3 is TGCGCCAGCAGCCACCGGGATAATTCACCCCTCCACTTT. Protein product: CASSHRDNSPLHF.

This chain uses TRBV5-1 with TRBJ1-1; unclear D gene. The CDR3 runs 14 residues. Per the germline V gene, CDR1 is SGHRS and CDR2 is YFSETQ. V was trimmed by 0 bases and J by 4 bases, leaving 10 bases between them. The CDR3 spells CASSLGGKGTEAFF. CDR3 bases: TGCGCCAGCAGCTTGGGAGGGAAAGGCACTGAAGCTTTCTTT.

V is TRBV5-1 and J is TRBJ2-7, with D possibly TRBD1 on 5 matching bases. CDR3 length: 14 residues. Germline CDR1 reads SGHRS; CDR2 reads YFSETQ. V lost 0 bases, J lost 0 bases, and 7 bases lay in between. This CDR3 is CASSLGGNSYEQYF. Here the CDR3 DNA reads TGCGCCAGCAGCTTGGGGGGCAACTCCTACGAGCAGTACTTC. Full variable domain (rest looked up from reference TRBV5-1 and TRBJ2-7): KAGVTQTPRYLIKTRGQQVTLSCSPISGHRSVSWYQQTPGQGLQFLFEYFSETQRNKGNFPGRFSGRQFSNSRSEMNVSTLELGDSALYLCASSLGGNSYEQYFGPGTRLTVT.

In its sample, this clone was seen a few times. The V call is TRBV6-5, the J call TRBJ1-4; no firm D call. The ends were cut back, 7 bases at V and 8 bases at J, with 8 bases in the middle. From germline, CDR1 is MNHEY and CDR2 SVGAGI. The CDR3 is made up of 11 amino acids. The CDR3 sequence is CASTAGEKLFF. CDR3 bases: TGTGCCAGCACTGCGGGAGAAAAACTGTTTTTT.

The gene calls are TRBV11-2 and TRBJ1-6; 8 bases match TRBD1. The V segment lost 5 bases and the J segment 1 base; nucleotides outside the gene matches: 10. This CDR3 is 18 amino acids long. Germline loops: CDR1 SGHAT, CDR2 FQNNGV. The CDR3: CASSPSGRQGSYNSPLHF. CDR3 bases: TGTGCCAGCAGCCCCTCAGGGAGACAGGGGTCCTATAATTCACCCCTCCACTTT.